This TCR beta chain was recovered during a study of cytomegalovirus exposure and HLA in healthy donors listed by TCRdb under 2017. Turning to the overall study: The 500 to 800 repertoires of the first cohort and the approximately 130 validation repertoires were produced on the same platform, according to a later analysis. The study was designed to test whether signatures of past pathogen exposure could be identified by cataloging public T cell receptors. In addition to the first cohort of 666 subjects, a separate validation cohort of under 150 different subjects was used. To predict cytomegalovirus infection status, the study brought together high-throughput TCR immunosequencing, statistical association of individual TCRs with disease status, and machine learning. General study outcomes and caveats: The study gave a list of 150 to 200 TCR beta chains associated with cytomegalovirus. All 110 or so repertoires were used to score co-occurrence in the validation cohort in a later analysis, because that analysis had no HLA typing for the cohort. Most TCR sequences were seen in very few donors, while some public TCRs were found in many individuals. The classifier was reported to diagnose cytomegalovirus status with high specificity and sensitivity in both the original and validation cohorts. Of the cluster scores, approximately 94% were above 0 in a later analysis, which found that TCRs clustered in the first cohort also tended to co-occur in the 120 validation repertoires. The authors suggested that the approach could potentially be extended to other disease states and immunological phenotypes. In vitro tests confirmed that a few of the cytomegalovirus-associated TCR beta chains recognize cytomegalovirus antigens.

Library preparation employed the immunoSEQ multiplex PCR assay. Per the authors' processing: A statistical classification framework was developed to diagnose cytomegalovirus status using the catalog of TCR beta chain sequences. Here the immuneACCESS table is served through TCRdb, limited to in-frame sequences with V and J called. Missing clones are a known gap in these copies; in checked studies unresolved V genes cover under half, and the rest lacks a known reason. V, J and clone size were drawn from that table, and D and trimming were deduced from the DNA. This sample holds tens of thousands of clones; approximately 94% were observed only once. The biggest ten clones account for under 4% of the sample. The donors were included in the validation cohort of approximately 130 subjects, a group kept apart from the roughly 700-subject first cohort. This clone was counted a single time. It lacks a known antigen. No clone much larger than this one lies a single base away; base qualities are absent.

Its CDR3 holds 18 amino acids, cysteine through phenylalanine. This entry keeps only the CDR3 DNA: 54 bases, framed from base 1. V loses 5 bases at its end and J loses 13 bases; junction bases beyond the gene matches: 23. CDR1 MNHEY and CDR2 SMNVEV were looked up in the germline V gene (reference sequence). The sequence links TRBV27 to TRBJ1-6, and TRBD1 matches 7 of the central bases. This TCR came from a woman aged 18-29 years in good health and CMV-seropositive. The sequenced sample consisted of PBMCs. The CDR3 region: CASSPSGTALYSVSPLHF. The DNA is as follows: TGTGCCAGCAGTCCATCCGGGACAGCCCTTTACTCGGTTTCGCCCCTCCACTTT.